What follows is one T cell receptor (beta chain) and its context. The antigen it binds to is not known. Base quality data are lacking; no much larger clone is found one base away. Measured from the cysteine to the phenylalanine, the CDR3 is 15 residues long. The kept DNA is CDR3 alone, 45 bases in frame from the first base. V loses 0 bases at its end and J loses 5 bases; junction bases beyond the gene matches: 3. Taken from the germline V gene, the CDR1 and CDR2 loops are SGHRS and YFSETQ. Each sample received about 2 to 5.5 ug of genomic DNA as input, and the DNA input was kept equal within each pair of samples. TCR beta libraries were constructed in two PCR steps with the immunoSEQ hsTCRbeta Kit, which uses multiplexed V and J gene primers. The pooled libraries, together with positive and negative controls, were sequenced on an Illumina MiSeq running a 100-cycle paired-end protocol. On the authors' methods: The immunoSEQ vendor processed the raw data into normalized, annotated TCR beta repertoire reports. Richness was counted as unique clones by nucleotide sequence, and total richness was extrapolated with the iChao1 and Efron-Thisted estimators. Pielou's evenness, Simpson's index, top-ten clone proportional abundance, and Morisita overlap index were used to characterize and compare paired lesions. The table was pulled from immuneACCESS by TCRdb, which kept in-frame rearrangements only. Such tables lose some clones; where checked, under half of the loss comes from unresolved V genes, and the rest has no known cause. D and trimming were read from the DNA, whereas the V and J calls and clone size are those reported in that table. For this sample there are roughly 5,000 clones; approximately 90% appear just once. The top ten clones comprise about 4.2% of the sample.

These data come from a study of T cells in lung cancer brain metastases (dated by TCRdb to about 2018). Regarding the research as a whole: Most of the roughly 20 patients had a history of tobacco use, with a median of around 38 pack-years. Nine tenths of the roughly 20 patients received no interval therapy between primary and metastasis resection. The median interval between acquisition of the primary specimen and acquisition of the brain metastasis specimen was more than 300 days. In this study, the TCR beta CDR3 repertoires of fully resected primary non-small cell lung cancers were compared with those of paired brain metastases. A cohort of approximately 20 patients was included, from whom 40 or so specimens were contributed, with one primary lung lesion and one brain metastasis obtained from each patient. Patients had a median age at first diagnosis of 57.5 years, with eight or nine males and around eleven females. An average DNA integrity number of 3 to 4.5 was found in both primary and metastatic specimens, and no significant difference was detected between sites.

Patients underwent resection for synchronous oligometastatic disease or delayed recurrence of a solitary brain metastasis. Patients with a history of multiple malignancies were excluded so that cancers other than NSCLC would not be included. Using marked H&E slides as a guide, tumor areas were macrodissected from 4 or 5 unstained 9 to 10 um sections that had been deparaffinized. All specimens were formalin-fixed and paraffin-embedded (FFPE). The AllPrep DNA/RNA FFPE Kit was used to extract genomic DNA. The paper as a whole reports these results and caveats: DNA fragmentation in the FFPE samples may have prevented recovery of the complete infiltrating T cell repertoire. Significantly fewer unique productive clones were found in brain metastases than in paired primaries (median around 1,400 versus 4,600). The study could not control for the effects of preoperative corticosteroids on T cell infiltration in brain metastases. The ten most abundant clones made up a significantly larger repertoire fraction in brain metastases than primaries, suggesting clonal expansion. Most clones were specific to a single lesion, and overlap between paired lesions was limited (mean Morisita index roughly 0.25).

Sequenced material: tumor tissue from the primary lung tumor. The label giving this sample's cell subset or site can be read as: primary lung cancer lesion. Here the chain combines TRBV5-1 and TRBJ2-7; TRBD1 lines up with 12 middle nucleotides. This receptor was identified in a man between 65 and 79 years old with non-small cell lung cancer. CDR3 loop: CASSLGGTGGNEQYF. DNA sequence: TGCGCCAGCAGCTTGGGGGGGACAGGGGGCAACGAGCAGTACTTC.